The 19 T cell receptor beta chains presented below share a single source sample, sequenced in a study of cytomegalovirus exposure and HLA in healthy donors. 60 Vbeta and 13 Jbeta primers were used in PCR. Generated by immunoSEQ multiplex PCR, the TCRdb table keeps only in-frame clones and is missing some. The table records some 220,000 clones, around nine tenths of them present only once. Sequencing was done on a sample of PBMCs. All receptors derive from a woman between 18 and 29 years old in good health and CMV-seronegative.

V usage is TRBV9 and J usage is TRBJ1-2; the D is unclear. V was clipped by 4 bases and J by 5 bases, with 18 bases between them. Per germline, CDR1 SGDLS and CDR2 YYNGEE. CDR3 length: 15 amino acids. CDR3 protein: CASSSPLGSAYGYTF. CDR3 DNA: TGTGCCAGCAGCTCCCCCCTGGGGAGCGCTTATGGCTACACCTTC.

J is TRBJ1-5 and V is TRBV2; D not certain. This CDR3 contains 16 residues. The V gene's germline CDR1 is SNHLY and CDR2 FYNNEI. The ends were cut back, 4 bases at V and 0 bases at J, with 13 bases in the middle. CDR3 sequence: CASSGRELLSNQPQHF. DNA of the CDR3: TGTGCCAGCAGTGGACGGGAGCTTCTTAGCAATCAGCCCCAGCATTTT.

The CDR3 coding sequence is TGTGCCAGCAGTTTGCCCAGGGATGGAGCTGAAGCTTTCTTT. It translates to CASSLPRDGAEAFF. V is TRBV28 and J is TRBJ1-1, with D tentatively TRBD1 (5 bases). The CDR3 extends over 14 amino acids. V was shortened by 3 bases and J by 6 bases, with 14 bases between the two germline ends. Per the germline V gene, CDR1 is MDHEN and CDR2 is SYDVKM.

J is TRBJ2-7 and V is TRBV19; 10 nucleotides agree with TRBD1. Per germline, CDR1 LNHDA and CDR2 SQIVND (reference sequence). This CDR3 comprises 16 residues. Trimming at V came to 10 bases and at J to 2 bases, leaving 14 bases not matched to a gene. CDR3 coding DNA: TGTGCCACCCGGGGGGGACAGGGGAGGACCCCCTACGAGCAGTACTTC. Protein product: CATRGGQGRTPYEQYF.

The rearrangement uses TRBV4-1 and TRBJ1-6; D is possibly TRBD1 (6 bases). The germline CDR1 and CDR2 sequences are MGHRA and YSYEKL. The V end was cut by 0 bases, the J end by 10 bases, with 22 bases between. The CDR3 has 18 residues. CDR3 sequence reads: CASSQDLGQGLGFSPLHF. DNA for the CDR3: TGCGCCAGCAGCCAAGATCTGGGCCAGGGGTTGGGATTCTCACCCCTCCACTTT.

The V and J genes are TRBV29-1 and TRBJ2-3, with D hard to call. This CDR3 contains 13 residues. Germline V lookup: CDR1 SQVTM, CDR2 ANQGSEA. V gave up 4 bases and J gave up 2 bases, with 10 bases separating them. For the CDR3, the DNA is TGCAGCGTTGTTCCTAGTAACACAGATACGCAGTATTTT. It encodes CSVVPSNTDTQYF.

As concerns this clone: The junction and the germline gene differ at one end; a read error may be behind it. The CDR3 region is CASRDPGLATRELFF. In DNA form, the CDR3 reads TGTGCCAGCAGAGACCCGGGACTAGCCACCCGGGAGCTGTTTTTT. The chain couples TRBV2 to TRBJ2-2; 9 bases fit TRBD2. Germline CDR1 SNHLY, CDR2 FYNNEI. The CDR3 loop spans 15 amino acids.

The gene calls are TRBV5-1 and TRBJ2-7; maybe TRBD1 (5 bases). The CDR3 extends over 15 amino acids. The V end was cut by 4 bases, the J end by 3 bases, with 17 bases between. Germline V gene sequence: CDR1 SGHRS, CDR2 YFSETQ. DNA for the CDR3: TGCGCCAGCAGCCCGCCCGGCAGGGCCTTCTACGAGCAGTACTTC. It is translated as CASSPPGRAFYEQYF.

This rearrangement joins TRBV9 to TRBJ1-6; D gene unclear. Germline V gives CDR1 SGDLS, CDR2 YYNGEE. There are 15 residues in the CDR3. Trimming stripped 0 bases from V and 0 bases from J, with 4 bases between. This CDR3 is CASSVGSSYNSPLHF. CDR3 nucleotides: TGTGCCAGCAGCGTAGGGAGCTCCTATAATTCACCCCTCCACTTT.

V and J are TRBV11-2 and TRBJ1-4; a weak D match, TRBD1 (5 bases). Looked up from germline, CDR1 is SGHAT and CDR2 is FQNNGV. The CDR3 covers 16 residues. The V end lost 5 bases, the J end lost 0 bases, and 13 bases lay between the germline ends. CDR3 protein: CASSGGIVATNEKLFF. The DNA for the CDR3 is TGTGCCAGCAGCGGGGGGATAGTTGCAACTAATGAAAAACTGTTTTTT. The whole variable domain, filled in from reference TRBV11-2 and TRBJ1-4, reads EAGVAQSPRYKIIEKRQSVAFWCNPISGHATLYWYQQILGQGPKLLIQFQNNGVVDDSQLPKDRFSAERLKGVDSTLKIQPAKLEDSAVYLCASSGGIVATNEKLFFGSGTQLSVL.

The rearrangement links TRBV6-1 to TRBJ2-1; 8 bases line up with TRBD2. J lost 0 bases, V lost 4 bases, and 5 bases had no gene match. Germline-derived CDR1 and CDR2 are MNHNS and SASEGT. The CDR3 extends over 16 amino acids. CDR3 DNA sequence: TGTGCCAGCAGTGTCGGGACTAGACGCTCCTACAATGAGCAGTTCTTC. This translates into CASSVGTRRSYNEQFF.

The chain is built from TRBV18 and TRBJ1-1; D not certain. V was cut by 6 bases and J by 3 bases, with 11 bases left in between. Germline V CDR1 and CDR2: KGHSH, LQKENI. CDR3 size: 13 residues. CDR3 nucleotides: TGTGCCAGCTCCCCGCTTTCAGACACTGAAGCTTTCTTT. Protein sequence: CASSPLSDTEAFF.

This chain connects TRBV11-3 to TRBJ2-1; no clear D. CDR3 size: 13 residues. Trimming cost V 3 bases and J 4 bases, with 7 bases left between them. Germline assignment: CDR1 SGHNT and CDR2 YENEEA. The CDR3 sequence: CASSFDIYNEQFF. In DNA form, the CDR3 reads TGTGCCAGCAGCTTCGACATATACAATGAGCAGTTCTTC.

This CDR3 reads CASGEEYLDSEKLFF. The CDR3 nucleotides are TGCGCCAGCGGAGAAGAGTATTTAGACAGTGAAAAACTGTTTTTT. The V call is TRBV10-2, the J call TRBJ1-4; tentative D call: TRBD1 (5 bases). The ends were cut back, 8 bases at V and 7 bases at J, with 20 bases in the middle. The CDR3 totals 15 residues. Germline V gene data show CDR1 as WSHSY and CDR2 as SAAADI.

This clone was seen a single time. The genes are TRBV18 and TRBJ2-1; 13 nucleotides match TRBD2. CDR1 is KGHSH and CDR2 is LQKENI in the germline V gene. The CDR3 has 19 amino acids. The junction had 10 bases not matched to a gene; V was cut back by 4 bases and J by 1 base. The CDR3 here is CASSRDRTSGSGSYNEQFF. The DNA for the CDR3 is TGTGCCAGCTCACGGGATAGGACTAGCGGGAGTGGGTCCTACAATGAGCAGTTCTTC.

With respect to this clone: The junction shows a germline mismatch at one end, possibly a read error. Other DNA sequences in this sample translate to the same CDR3. V gene TRBV27 combines with J gene TRBJ2-7; 7 bases agree with TRBD1. The CDR3 has 15 residues. Germline V gene sequence: CDR1 MNHEY, CDR2 SMNVEV (reference sequence). The CDR3 protein is CASSNPTGWPYEQYF. The CDR3 DNA follows: TGCGCCAGCAGTAACCCGACAGGGTGGCCCTACGAGCAGTACTTC.

The chain uses TRBV2 and TRBJ1-2, with 11 positions matching TRBD1. J was trimmed by 3 bases and V by 6 bases; bases with no gene match: 12. CDR3 length: 17 amino acids. Germline V gene data show CDR1 as SNHLY and CDR2 as FYNNEI. The CDR3 coding sequence is TGTGCCAGCAGGGTATCCGGGACAGGGGGGCGGGACTATGGCTACACCTTC. Protein: CASRVSGTGGRDYGYTF.

The CDR3 DNA reads as TGCAGCGTTGACGAAGGGGAGGGGTACAATGAGCAGTTCTTC. Translating it yields CSVDEGEGYNEQFF. The chain joins TRBV29-1 to TRBJ2-1; 7 bases align to TRBD2. Germline lookup yields CDR1 SQVTM and CDR2 ANQGSEA. This CDR3 has 14 amino acids. J lost 4 bases, V lost 3 bases, and 6 bases had no gene match.

This chain joins TRBV6-5 and TRBJ2-1; 9 bases map to TRBD1. Per the germline V gene, CDR1 is MNHEY and CDR2 is SVGAGI. This CDR3 spans 14 amino acids. V lost 6 bases to trimming and J lost 10 bases; unmatched junction nucleotides: 10. This CDR3 reads CASSYRGLQVEQFF. Here the CDR3 DNA reads TGTGCCAGCAGCTACAGGGGGCTCCAGGTGGAGCAGTTCTTC.